This paragraph reports one T cell receptor beta chain. Its antigen remains unknown. This CDR3 region has 12 residues. The germline CDR1 and CDR2 sequences are MNHEY and SVGAGI. Between the trimmed V and J ends, which lost 6 bases and 10 bases, there was a span of 14 bases. Template switching added a universal primer site; cDNA carried unique molecular identifiers. Via MiXCR, TCRdb re-called the 5' RACE reads, giving one row per CDR3 protein. Here the sample spans 400,000 to 500,000 distinct CDR3 sequences, less than 20% being singletons. These data come from a study of identical twins. Study outcomes and limitations: Invariant populations such as MAIT and iNKT cells could partly muddle zero-insertion analyses.

The TCR sequence derives from a man aged 50 to 60 in good health. The chain has TRBV6-5 and TRBJ2-3; a weak D match, TRBD2 (5 bases). The material sequenced was naive T cells sorted from blood. In DNA form, the CDR3 reads TGTGCCAGCAGCCGTGCCGCGGGCGCGCAGTATTTT. Translation: CASSRAAGAQYF.